Following are 5 T cell receptor beta chains from one sample sequenced in a study of blood T cell repertoires in COVID-19. Only in-frame clones appear in the TCRdb table, and some are missing; sequencing was by immunoSEQ multiplex PCR. This table holds some 190,000 clones, about 82% found once. The sequenced material came from PBMCs or T cells enriched from blood (not recorded which). These receptors were obtained from a man aged 35-49 years with acute COVID-19.

J is TRBJ2-5 and V is TRBV6-1; 14 bases match TRBD2. This CDR3 spans 17 amino acids. V dropped 3 bases and J dropped 5; count of bases not matched to a gene: 8. Germline V gene data show CDR1 as MNHNS and CDR2 as SASEGT. CDR3 protein: CASSETTTSGGGETQYF. The DNA for the CDR3 is TGTGCCAGCAGTGAGACGACGACTAGCGGGGGGGGTGAGACCCAGTACTTC.

As concerns this clone: This specimen includes other DNA sequences encoding the same CDR3. V gene TRBV18 combines with J gene TRBJ2-7; 8 bases match TRBD2. Germline loops: CDR1 KGHSH, CDR2 LQKENI. The CDR3 contains 14 residues. J gave up 5 bases and V 3 bases, and 6 bases lay outside the gene matches. CDR3 in DNA: TGTGCCAGCTCACCTCGAGCGGGAGTGGACGAGCAGTACTTC. Protein product: CASSPRAGVDEQYF.

V gene TRBV19 combines with J gene TRBJ2-5, with 9 bases that match TRBD1. Germline V gene data show CDR1 as LNHDA and CDR2 as SQIVND (reference sequence). CDR3 length: 15 amino acids. With V trimmed by 2 bases and J by 5 bases, 6 bases remained unmatched. The chain's CDR3 is CASSIRDRVGETQYF. The CDR3 coding sequence is TGTGCCAGTAGTATAAGGGACAGGGTCGGGGAGACCCAGTACTTC.

V is TRBV18 and J is TRBJ1-6; 8 bases match TRBD1. Germline V gene data show CDR1 as KGHSH and CDR2 as LQKENI. The CDR3 extends over 14 amino acids. With 4 bases clipped from V and 6 bases from J, the junction kept 2 bases outside the gene matches. The CDR3 DNA reads TGTGCCAGCTCACAAGACAGGGGTAATTCACCCCTCCACTTT. It yields the protein CASSQDRGNSPLHF.

The CDR3 nucleotides are TGTGCCAGCAGCTTTTCCCAGGCAAGCTTAAACACTGAAGCTTTCTTT. Translated, it gives CASSFSQASLNTEAFF. V is TRBV11-2 and J is TRBJ1-1; D is ambiguous. V lost 3 bases and J 2 bases, leaving 16 bases between the germline ends. The CDR3 covers 16 residues. Germline loops: CDR1 SGHAT, CDR2 FQNNGV.